This is a list of T cell receptor beta chains from one sample in a study of early T cells in non-severe SARS-CoV-2 infection. Using its own MiXCR run on the 5' RACE reads, TCRdb lists one record per CDR3 protein. Counted here are tens of thousands of distinct CDR3 sequences, 2.9% occurring once; the ten biggest clones make up over 0.6%. The material sequenced was whole blood. These receptors were taken from an adult who was a healthcare worker with PCR-confirmed SARS-CoV-2 infection or an uninfected control (not recorded which). The CDR3 runs from the conserved cysteine through the conserved F or W. A D gene is named only where the DNA matches it firmly. Clone size is given for some rows only: seen once, a few or many times, or a class if the clone is expanded.

>TRBV4-2|TRBJ2-1|NA|many
CASSQDPNSGASYNEQFF
TGTGCCAGCAGCCAAGATCCTAACTCGGGGGCCTCCTACAATGAGCAGTTCTTC
>TRBV5-5|TRBJ1-5|TRBD1|many
CASSSGGPVGQPQHF
TGTGCCAGCAGCTCAGGGGGTCCCGTCGGTCAGCCCCAGCATTTT
>TRBV18|TRBJ1-2|TRBD1|many
CASSPGTGETNYGYTF
TGTGCCAGCTCACCAGGGACAGGGGAGACTAACTATGGCTACACCTTC
>TRBV12-3/TRBV12-4|TRBJ1-2|TRBD1|many
CASSRQGRYTF
TGTGCCAGCAGTAGACAGGGCCGCTACACCTTC
>TRBV20-1|TRBJ1-1|NA|NA
CSASTTGSYTEAFF
TGCAGTGCTTCCACTACAGGGTCGTACACTGAAGCTTTCTTT
>TRBV20-1|TRBJ1-1|NA|medium-sized
CSARSYRDTKRAFF
TGCAGTGCGAGATCCTACCGGGACACAAAGCGGGCTTTCTTT
>TRBV19|TRBJ2-1|NA|many
CASTLTGHYYNEQFF
TGTGCCAGTACCCTGACAGGCCATTACTACAATGAGCAGTTCTTC
>TRBV6-1|TRBJ1-5|TRBD1|few
CASSGGQGHQPQHF
TGTGCCAGCAGCGGCGGACAGGGACATCAGCCCCAGCATTTT
>TRBV6-5|TRBJ2-5|NA|medium-sized
CASSYSGYEAQYF
TGTGCCAGCAGTTACTCCGGGTACGAGGCCCAGTACTTC
>TRBV4-2|TRBJ1-2|NA|many
CASSQDSINYGYTF
TGTGCCAGCAGCCAAGATTCCATTAACTATGGCTACACCTTC
>TRBV12-3/TRBV12-4|TRBJ1-2|NA|many
CASSPDGIYGYTF
TGTGCCAGCAGTCCAGACGGGATCTATGGCTACACCTTC
>TRBV11-2|TRBJ2-5|TRBD2|many
CASSLSSSGGQETQYF
TGTGCCAGCAGCTTATCGTCTAGCGGGGGACAAGAGACCCAGTACTTC
>TRBV23-1|TRBJ1-2|TRBD1|many
CASSQSHDRDYGYTF
TGCGCCAGCAGTCAATCCCACGACAGGGACTATGGCTACACCTTC
>TRBV10-3|TRBJ1-2|NA|many
CAIRGPLEGYTF
TGTGCCATCAGGGGACCTCTGGAAGGCTACACCTTC
>TRBV5-1|TRBJ1-4|TRBD1|many
CASSFDRGANEKLFF
TGCGCCAGCAGCTTCGACAGGGGAGCTAATGAAAAACTGTTTTTT
>TRBV6-1|TRBJ2-6|NA|many
CASSDQNPLRGANVLTF
TGTGCCAGCAGTGACCAAAACCCCCTGAGAGGGGCCAACGTCCTGACTTTC
>TRBV20-1|TRBJ2-3|NA|many
CSARWGAGTDTQYF
TGCAGTGCTAGATGGGGGGCCGGCACAGATACGCAGTATTTT
>TRBV7-3|TRBJ2-5|TRBD1|many
CASSPTGQGAGETQYF
TGTGCCAGCAGCCCTACGGGACAGGGGGCGGGAGAGACCCAGTACTTC
>TRBV7-2|TRBJ2-5|TRBD2|many
CASSLSSGGAGIRQETQYF
TGTGCCAGCAGCTTGTCTAGCGGGGGGGCAGGGATTCGCCAAGAGACCCAGTACTTC
>TRBV18|TRBJ2-4|TRBD2|few
CASSPPTKLARLAKNIQYF
TGTGCCAGCTCACCACCTACCAAACTAGCGAGACTAGCCAAAAACATTCAGTACTTC
>TRBV28|TRBJ2-2|NA|many
CASSFTNTGELFF
TGTGCCAGCAGTTTTACTAACACCGGGGAGCTGTTTTTT
>TRBV7-6|TRBJ2-5|NA|few
CASSPFQETQYF
TGTGCCAGCAGCCCCTTCCAAGAGACCCAGTACTTC
>TRBV19|TRBJ1-2|NA|many
CASSSQGMLGYTF
TGTGCCAGTAGTTCGCAGGGAATGTTAGGCTACACCTTC
>TRBV7-3|TRBJ2-2|TRBD2|many
CASSSGLAVDTGELFF
TGTGCCAGCAGCTCAGGACTAGCGGTGGACACCGGGGAGCTGTTTTTT
>TRBV29-1|TRBJ2-1|NA|many
CSAVGGEESEQFF
TGCAGCGCCGTGGGGGGAGAGGAGAGTGAGCAGTTCTTC
>TRBV5-1|TRBJ2-4|TRBD1|many
CASSSRGLDINIQYF
TGCGCCAGCAGCTCCAGGGGGCTGGATATTAACATTCAGTACTTC
>TRBV12-3/TRBV12-4|TRBJ2-2|NA|many
CASSQSGELFF
TGTGCCAGCAGTCAAAGTGGGGAGCTGTTTTTT
>TRBV6-5|TRBJ2-1|TRBD2|many
CASSELARINEQFF
TGTGCCAGCAGTGAACTAGCGAGGATCAATGAGCAGTTCTTC
>TRBV5-1|TRBJ1-2|TRBD1|many
CASSLVEGAYYGYTF
TGCGCCAGCAGCTTGGTGGAGGGGGCATACTATGGCTACACCTTC
>TRBV10-3|TRBJ2-3|NA|many
CASSDGVQTDTQYF
TGTGCCTCCTCGGACGGGGTTCAGACAGATACGCAGTATTTT
>TRBV6-5|TRBJ2-1|TRBD2|few
CASSYTSGGSDEQFF
TGTGCCAGCAGTTATACTAGCGGGGGGTCCGATGAGCAGTTCTTC
>TRBV19|TRBJ2-1|TRBD2|medium-sized
CASTLTSGNEQFF
TGTGCCAGTACCCTAACTAGCGGCAATGAGCAGTTCTTC
>TRBV2|TRBJ2-1|TRBD2|NA
CASRRRTSGGDEQFF
TGTGCCAGCCGACGGAGGACTAGCGGGGGCGATGAGCAGTTCTTC
>TRBV12-3/TRBV12-4|TRBJ2-2|NA|many
CASSLRLTPLNTGELFF
TGTGCCAGCAGTTTAAGGCTTACACCCCTAAACACCGGGGAGCTGTTTTTT
>TRBV5-1|TRBJ1-2|TRBD1|many
CASSLRDSLDYGYTF
TGCGCCAGCAGCTTAAGGGACAGCCTTGACTATGGCTACACCTTC
>TRBV11-1|TRBJ1-1|NA|many
CASTRTLTTNTEAFF
TGTGCCAGCACTCGGACCCTAACAACCAACACTGAAGCTTTCTTT
>TRBV6-6|TRBJ2-3|NA|many
CASSWNRGTDTQYF
TGTGCCAGCAGTTGGAACAGGGGCACAGATACGCAGTATTTT
>TRBV7-3|TRBJ2-5|TRBD2|many
CASSHWGGSETQYF
TGTGCCAGCAGCCATTGGGGGGGAAGCGAGACCCAGTACTTC
>TRBV20-1|TRBJ2-1|TRBD2|many
CSARSHSGGSYNEQFF
TGCAGTGCTAGATCACATAGCGGGGGCTCCTACAATGAGCAGTTCTTC
>TRBV12-5|TRBJ1-1|NA|many
CASGSPPRGVNTEAFF
TGTGCTAGTGGTTCGCCCCCTCGGGGGGTGAACACTGAAGCTTTCTTT
>TRBV20-1|TRBJ1-5|TRBD1|many
CSATTGVFGPQHF
TGCAGTGCTACTACAGGGGTCTTCGGGCCCCAGCATTTT
>TRBV24-1|TRBJ2-1|NA|many
CATSESGRNNEQFF
TGTGCCACCAGTGAGTCAGGAAGGAACAATGAGCAGTTCTTC
>TRBV20-1|TRBJ1-1|NA|many
CSARDRVTEAFF
TGCAGTGCTAGAGACAGGGTCACTGAAGCTTTCTTT
>TRBV5-1|TRBJ2-2|NA|NA
CASSLALDGVTGELFF
TGCGCCAGCAGCTTGGCCCTTGACGGAGTTACCGGGGAGCTGTTTTTT
>TRBV2|TRBJ2-3|NA|few
CASSEEYDTQYF
TGTGCCAGCAGTGAGGAATATGATACGCAGTATTTT
>TRBV12-1|TRBJ2-1|NA|many
CASSPYHRLAGIYNEQFF
TGTGCCAGCAGCCCTTACCACCGACTAGCGGGTATATACAATGAGCAGTTCTTC
>TRBV11-2|TRBJ2-3|TRBD2|many
CASSLDPGGSDTQYF
TGTGCCAGCAGCTTAGATCCGGGGGGGTCAGATACGCAGTATTTT
>TRBV10-3|TRBJ2-1|NA|many
CAISDGVGDRNRFF
TGTGCCATCAGTGACGGGGTAGGGGACCGGAATCGGTTCTTC
>TRBV30|TRBJ1-1|NA|many
CALQGRTEAFF
TGTGCCTTACAGGGTAGGACTGAAGCTTTCTTT
>TRBV5-4|TRBJ2-3|NA|many
CASSFATSTDTQYF
TGTGCCAGCAGCTTTGCTACTAGCACAGATACGCAGTATTTT
>TRBV19|TRBJ1-2|NA|many
CASSRGLLDGYTF
TGTGCCAGTAGTCGGGGCCTACTGGATGGCTACACCTTC
>TRBV19|TRBJ2-2|NA|many
CASSIGQGGGELFF
TGTGCCAGTAGTATCGGTCAGGGAGGAGGGGAGCTGTTTTTT
>TRBV6-6|TRBJ1-1|NA|many
CASNPRTDTEAFF
TGTGCCAGCAATCCCAGGACGGACACTGAAGCTTTCTTT
>TRBV14|TRBJ2-5|TRBD1|many
CASSPGQMGPETQYF
TGTGCCAGCAGCCCGGGACAGATGGGGCCAGAGACCCAGTACTTC
>TRBV4-1|TRBJ2-3|NA|many
CASSQVRTSTDTQYF
TGCGCCAGCAGCCAAGTTCGCACGAGCACAGATACGCAGTATTTT